This T cell receptor (beta chain) appears in the sequencing data of a study of shared clonotypes between healthy human individuals. Looking at the study overall: Every donor yielded three CD4 naive, three CD4 memory, two CD8 naive and one CD8 memory plate.

TCRdb's table, derived via immunoSEQ multiplex PCR, lists solely in-frame clones and lacks some. The table has approximately 530,000 clones, 95% to 97% seen once. The length of the CDR3 is 17 residues. Germline assignment: CDR1 MNHEY and CDR2 SMNVEV (reference sequence). V lost 2 bases to trimming and J lost 6 bases; unmatched junction nucleotides: 8. Sequencing used naive CD4+ T cells sorted from blood. The subset: CD45RA+ positively selected. The TCR originated in a woman aged 25 to 39 in good health. V is TRBV27 and J is TRBJ2-3; TRBD2 matches at 13 bases. In DNA form, the CDR3 reads TGTGCCAGCAGTTTACCCCCGGGACTAGCGGGATCGGATACGCAGTATTTT. Residues: CASSLPPGLAGSDTQYF.